This TCR beta chain stems from a study of blood T cell repertoires in COVID-19. Study-level information: Specimens from acute and convalescent COVID-19 originated in the United States, Italy and Spain.

This clone appeared once. Sequencing used immunoSEQ multiplex PCR; TCRdb keeps in-frame clones, though not all of them. The sample lists 70,000 or so clones, 70% to 80% occurring once. Sequencing input: peripheral blood. This clonotype originated in a woman in her 70s with acute or convalescent COVID-19.

The CDR3 here is CASSGPRQGQGETQYF. The CDR3 DNA is TGTGCCAGTAGTGGTCCAAGACAGGGGCAAGGCGAGACCCAGTACTTC. J is TRBJ2-5 and V is TRBV19; 8 bases fit TRBD1. CDR1 and CDR2 (germline): LNHDA, SQIVND (reference sequence). There are 16 residues in the CDR3. V shed 5 bases and J 5 bases; nucleotides not matched to a gene: 13.